This T cell receptor beta chain was sequenced during a study of monozygotic twins with inflammatory bowel disease. Germline V gene lookup returns CDR1 MNHEY and CDR2 SVGAGI. The CDR3 loop spans 13 amino acids. TCRdb reprocessed the 5' RACE reads, with one entry per CDR3 protein and no DNA. Here the sample table reports more than 300,000 distinct CDR3 sequences. Someone took an approximately 2.5 ml blood sample from each of the donors. Source material: blood. The sequence derives from a human donor with ulcerative colitis or Crohn's disease, or a healthy co-twin of an affected twin (not recorded which). This chain connects TRBV6-5 to TRBJ2-7; TCRdb calls TRBD1, which cannot be checked without DNA. CDR3 loop: CASSTGPTYEQYF.